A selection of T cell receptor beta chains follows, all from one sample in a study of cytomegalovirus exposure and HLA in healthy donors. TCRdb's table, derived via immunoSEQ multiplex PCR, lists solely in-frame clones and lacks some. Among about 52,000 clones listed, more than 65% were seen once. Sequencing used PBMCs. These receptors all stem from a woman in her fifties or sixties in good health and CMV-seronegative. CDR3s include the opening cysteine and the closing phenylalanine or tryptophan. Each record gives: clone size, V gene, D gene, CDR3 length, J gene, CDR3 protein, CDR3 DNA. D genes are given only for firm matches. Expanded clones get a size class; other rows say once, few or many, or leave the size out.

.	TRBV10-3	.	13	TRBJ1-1	CAISGEERTEAFF	TGTGCCATCAGTGGAGAGGAACGGACTGAAGCTTTCTTT
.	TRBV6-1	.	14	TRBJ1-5	CASSVTALSDDQHF	TGTGCCAGCAGTGTGACAGCTTTATCAGATGACCAGCATTTT
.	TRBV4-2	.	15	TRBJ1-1	CASSQAEGDGTEAFF	TGTGCCAGCAGCCAAGCGGAGGGAGATGGCACTGAAGCTTTCTTT
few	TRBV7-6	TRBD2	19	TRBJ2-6	CASSLLASGGKTGANVLTF	TGTGCCAGCAGCTTACTCGCTAGCGGGGGGAAAACTGGGGCCAACGTCCTGACTTTC
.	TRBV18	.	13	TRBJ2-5	CASSPPQQETQYF	TGTGCCAGCTCACCGCCGCAGCAAGAGACCCAGTACTTC
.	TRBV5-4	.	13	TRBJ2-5	CASSLGSQETQYF	TGTGCCAGCAGCTTGGGGAGTCAAGAGACCCAGTACTTC
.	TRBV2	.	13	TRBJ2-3	CASRDAGMETQYF	TGTGCCAGCAGGGATGCGGGAATGGAGACGCAGTATTTT
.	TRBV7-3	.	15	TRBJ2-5	CASSLMAAAQETQYF	TGTGCCAGCAGCCTTATGGCGGCCGCTCAAGAGACCCAGTACTTC
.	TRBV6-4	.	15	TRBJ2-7	CASRETEGRVYEQYF	TGTGCCAGCAGGGAAACGGAGGGCCGGGTATACGAGCAGTACTTC
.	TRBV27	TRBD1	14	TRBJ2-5	CASTRTGGSETQYF	TGTGCCAGCACCCGGACAGGGGGAAGCGAGACCCAGTACTTC
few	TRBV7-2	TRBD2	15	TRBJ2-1	CASSLVAGGGNEQFF	TGTGCCAGCAGCTTAGTAGCGGGGGGCGGCAATGAGCAGTTCTTC
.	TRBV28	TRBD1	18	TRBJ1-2	CASSSPGQGAPDNYGYTF	TGTGCCAGCAGCTCCCCTGGACAGGGGGCCCCCGATAACTATGGCTACACCTTC
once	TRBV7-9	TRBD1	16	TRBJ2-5	CASSLAGQGARETQYF	TGTGCCAGCAGCTTAGCCGGACAGGGGGCTCGGGAGACCCAGTACTTC
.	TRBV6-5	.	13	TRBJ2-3	CASKDSYTDTQYF	TGTGCCAGCAAAGACAGTTACACAGATACGCAGTATTTT
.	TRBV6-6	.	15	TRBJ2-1	CASSPSSASYNEQFF	TGTGCCAGCAGTCCATCTAGCGCCTCCTACAATGAGCAGTTCTTC
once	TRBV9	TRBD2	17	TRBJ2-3	CASSVVGSGGFTDTQYF	TGTGCCAGCAGCGTAGTTGGTAGCGGGGGGTTTACAGATACGCAGTATTTT
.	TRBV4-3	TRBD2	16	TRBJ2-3	CASSQGAGGPIDTQYF	TGCGCCAGCAGCCAAGGAGCGGGGGGGCCTATAGATACGCAGTATTTT
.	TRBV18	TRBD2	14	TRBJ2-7	CASSPRRESYEQYF	TGTGCCAGCTCACCAAGGCGGGAGTCATACGAGCAGTACTTC
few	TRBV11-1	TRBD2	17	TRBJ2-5	CASRSSGLAGRQETQYF	TGTGCCAGCAGATCATCAGGACTAGCGGGGCGCCAAGAGACCCAGTACTTC
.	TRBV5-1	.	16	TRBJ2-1	CASSLVPLDSYNEQFF	TGCGCCAGCAGCTTGGTTCCGTTAGACTCCTACAATGAGCAGTTCTTC
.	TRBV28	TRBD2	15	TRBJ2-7	CASSLGTSGLYEQYF	TGTGCCAGCAGTCTAGGGACTAGCGGGTTGTACGAGCAGTACTTC
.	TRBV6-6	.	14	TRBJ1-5	CASSYGAPDQPQHF	TGTGCCAGCAGTTACGGGGCGCCCGATCAGCCCCAGCATTTT
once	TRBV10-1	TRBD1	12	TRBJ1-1	CASSESTGAAFF	TGCGCCAGCAGTGAGTCCACAGGGGCAGCTTTCTTT
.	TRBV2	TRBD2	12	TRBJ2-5	CASIGSGETQYF	TGTGCCAGCATCGGTAGCGGGGAGACCCAGTACTTC
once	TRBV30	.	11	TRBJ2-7	CAWSRAYEQYF	TGTGCCTGGAGTCGTGCCTACGAGCAGTACTTC
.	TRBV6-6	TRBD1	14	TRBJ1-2	CASSYEQGGKGYTF	TGTGCCAGCAGTTACGAGCAGGGGGGAAAAGGCTACACCTTC
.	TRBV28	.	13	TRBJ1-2	CASSLGGQIGYTF	TGTGCCAGCAGTCTAGGGGGTCAAATTGGCTACACCTTC
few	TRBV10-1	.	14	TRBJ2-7	CASSESTGFYEQYF	TGCGCCAGCAGTGAGTCGACGGGGTTCTACGAGCAGTACTTC
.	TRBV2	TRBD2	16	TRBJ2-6	CASVLAGGGGANVLTF	TGTGCCAGCGTTCTAGCGGGAGGAGGTGGGGCCAACGTCCTGACTTTC
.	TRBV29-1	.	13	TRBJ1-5	CSVRTGVGQPQHF	TGCAGCGTTCGGACGGGGGTCGGGCAGCCCCAGCATTTT
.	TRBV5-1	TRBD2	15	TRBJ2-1	CASSFRVAGGREQFF	TGCGCCAGCAGCTTTAGAGTAGCGGGAGGGCGTGAGCAGTTCTTC
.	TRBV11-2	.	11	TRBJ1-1	CASSRGGEAFF	TGTGCCAGCAGCCGAGGCGGTGAAGCTTTCTTT
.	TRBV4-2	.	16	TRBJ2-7	CASSQLLNVRSYEQYF	TGTGCCAGCAGCCAACTTCTGAACGTTCGGTCCTACGAGCAGTACTTC
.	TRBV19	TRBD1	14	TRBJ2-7	CASSRRDRIREQYF	TGTGCCAGTTCCCGTCGGGACAGAATACGGGAGCAGTACTTC
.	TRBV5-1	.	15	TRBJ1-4	CASTPGRATNEKLFF	TGCGCCAGCACTCCCGGGAGGGCAACTAATGAAAAACTGTTTTTT
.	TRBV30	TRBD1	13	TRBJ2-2	CAWSVRGRGELFF	TGTGCCTGGAGTGTAAGGGGGCGCGGGGAGCTGTTTTTT
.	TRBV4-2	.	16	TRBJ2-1	CASSTPVEVPNNEQFF	TGTGCCAGCAGCACCCCCGTCGAGGTTCCTAACAATGAGCAGTTCTTC
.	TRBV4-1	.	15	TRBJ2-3	CASSQGDFSTDTQYF	TGCGCCAGCAGCCAAGGGGACTTCAGCACAGATACGCAGTATTTT
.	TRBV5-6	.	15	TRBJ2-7	CASSLLEVPSYEQYF	TGTGCCAGCAGCTTGTTAGAGGTACCCTCCTACGAGCAGTACTTC
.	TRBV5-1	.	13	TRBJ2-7	CASSLGSVPVQYF	TGCGCCAGCAGCTTGGGTTCAGTCCCTGTGCAGTACTTC
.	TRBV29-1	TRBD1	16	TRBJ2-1	CSTSPPGQDSYNEQFF	TGCAGCACCTCTCCTCCGGGACAGGACTCCTACAATGAGCAGTTCTTC
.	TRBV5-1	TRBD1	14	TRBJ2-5	CASSPRGPPETQYF	TGCGCCAGCAGCCCCAGGGGGCCCCCAGAGACCCAGTACTTC
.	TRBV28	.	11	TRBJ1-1	CASSTGGRAFF	TGTGCCAGCAGTACCGGGGGACGAGCTTTCTTT
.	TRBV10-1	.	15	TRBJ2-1	CAGYREAHSYNEQFF	TGCGCCGGTTATAGGGAGGCCCACTCCTACAATGAGCAGTTCTTC
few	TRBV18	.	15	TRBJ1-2	CASSPLGQPGYGYTF	TGTGCCAGCTCACCACTCGGACAGCCTGGGTATGGCTACACCTTC
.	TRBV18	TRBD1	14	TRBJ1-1	CASSPGQGETEAFF	TGTGCCAGCTCACCGGGACAGGGGGAGACTGAAGCTTTCTTT
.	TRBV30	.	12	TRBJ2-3	CAWSVRGDTQYF	TGTGCCTGGAGTGTACGGGGTGATACGCAGTATTTT
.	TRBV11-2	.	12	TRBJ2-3	CASSSRADTQYF	TGTGCCAGCAGCTCCAGGGCAGATACGCAGTATTTT
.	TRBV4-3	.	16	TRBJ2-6	CASSLTQGTGANVLTF	TGCGCCAGCAGCCTAACTCAGGGTACAGGGGCCAACGTCCTGACTTTC
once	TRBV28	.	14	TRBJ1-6	CASKGREGYSPLHF	TGTGCCAGCAAGGGCAGGGAAGGATATTCACCCCTCCACTTT
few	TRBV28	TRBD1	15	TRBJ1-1	CASRPSDRGMAEAFF	TGTGCCAGCAGACCCTCCGACAGGGGTATGGCTGAAGCTTTCTTT
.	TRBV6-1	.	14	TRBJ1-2	CASSEGQGPNGYTF	TGTGCCAGCAGTGAAGGTCAGGGGCCCAATGGCTACACCTTC
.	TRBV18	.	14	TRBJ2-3	CASSPNGARDTQYF	TGTGCCAGCTCACCAAACGGTGCACGAGATACGCAGTATTTT
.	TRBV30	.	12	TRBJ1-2	CAWRAGKGGYTF	TGTGCCTGGAGGGCAGGGAAAGGGGGCTACACCTTC
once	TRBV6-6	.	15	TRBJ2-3	CASSSSGSGADTQYF	TGTGCCAGCAGTTCCTCCGGGAGTGGCGCAGATACGCAGTATTTT
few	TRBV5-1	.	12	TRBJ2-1	CASSPGELMQFF	TGCGCCAGCAGCCCCGGGGAGTTGATGCAGTTCTTC
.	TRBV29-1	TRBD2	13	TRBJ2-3	CSVLGGSTDTQYF	TGCAGCGTTCTGGGGGGGAGCACAGATACGCAGTATTTT
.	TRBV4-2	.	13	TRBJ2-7	CASSQERGTGQYF	TGTGCCAGCAGCCAAGAAAGGGGAACGGGGCAGTACTTC
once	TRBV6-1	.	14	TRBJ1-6	CASSEAGDRSPLHF	TGTGCCAGCAGTGAAGCAGGGGATAGGTCACCCCTCCACTTT
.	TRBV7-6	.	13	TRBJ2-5	CASSLELAGTQYF	TGTGCCAGCAGCTTAGAGCTAGCTGGGACCCAGTACTTC